This T cell receptor (beta chain) appears in the sequencing data of a study of control samples from healthy donors and cancer patients (dated by TCRdb to the early 2020s). From the cysteine through the phenylalanine, the CDR3 covers 14 amino acids. Kept here is only the CDR3 DNA, which spans 42 bases and is read in frame from base 1. Unmatched junction bases come to 4, with V trimmed by 6 bases and J by 1 base. CDR1 MNHEY and CDR2 SVGAGI were looked up in the germline V gene. The library was obtained by the immunoSEQ multiplex PCR assay. This is the immuneACCESS table as TCRdb keeps it, with only in-frame sequences that have V and J called. A part of the clones is gone; compared with another copy, unresolved V genes explain less than half, and the rest is unexplained. The sample table holds just over 150,000 clones, of which nearly 95% were seen once. Over 2% of the sample goes to the ten largest clones.

Comment on this clone: It has no known antigen specificity. No base-level quality is on record; no much larger clone is a single base apart.

This TCR derives from a man aged 45-65 years in good health. Sequencing was done on a sample of blood. The rearrangement joined TRBV6-5 to TRBJ1-1, with 8 junctional bases fitting TRBD1. In nucleotides, the sequence is TGTGCCAGCAGGCAGGGGGCGAAGAACACTGAAGCTTTCTTT. Its translation is CASRQGAKNTEAFF.